This T cell receptor beta chain was recorded in a study of blood T cell repertoires in COVID-19. On the study more broadly: Acute-phase and convalescent COVID-19 samples originated in the United States, Italy and Spain. The cDNA or gDNA used as material had been derived from T cells, B-cell-depleted T cells, or PBMCs.

Measured with immunoSEQ multiplex PCR; TCRdb has only the in-frame clones, and not every one. The sample lists 250,000 to 350,000 clones, around 91% occurring once. Germline V gene sequence: CDR1 SGHVS, CDR2 FNYEAQ. Trimming shortened V by 5 bases and J by 4 bases, and 14 bases separated the two germline ends. The CDR3 runs 14 residues. The rearrangement links TRBV7-6 to TRBJ1-2; D unclear. The sample comprised PBMCs or T cells enriched from blood (not recorded which). The clonotype comes from a woman in her late teens or twenties with acute COVID-19. The CDR3, as DNA: TGTGCCAGCAGCCCCGGAGCGGGCTCCTATGGCTACACCTTC. It translates to CASSPGAGSYGYTF.